These T cell receptor beta chains were read from a single sample in a study of CD8 T cells in Susac syndrome. TCRdb ran MiXCR on the immunoSEQ multiplex PCR reads and lists one entry per CDR3 protein. The sample consists of a few hundred thousand distinct CDR3 sequences, about 95% of them appearing once. The sequencing input was CD4+ T cells from PBMCs. The receptors here all came from a human donor with multiple sclerosis. Each CDR3 is given with its conserved first and last residue. Each record gives: V gene, clone size, D gene, J gene, CDR3 DNA, CDR3 protein. The D gene is left open where the match is weak. Not every row has a clone size; where given, it reads once, few, many or a size class.

TRBV12-3/TRBV12-4	.	TRBD1	TRBJ1-1	TGTGCCAGCAGAATCGCAGGGGGCCGGGGGGCTTTCTTT	CASRIAGGRGAFF
TRBV25-1	.	.	TRBJ1-2	TGTGCCAGCAGTCCAAGGGGGGGGCTTCAGGGCTACACCTTC	CASSPRGGLQGYTF
TRBV12-5	.	TRBD2	TRBJ2-7	TGTGCTAGTGGTGGACCGGGGGGCTACGAGCAGTACTTC	CASGGPGGYEQYF
TRBV7-8	.	TRBD1	TRBJ1-6	TGTGCCAGCAGCTCACAAACAGGGGATTCACCCCTCCACTTT	CASSSQTGDSPLHF
TRBV7-9	.	.	TRBJ2-1	TGTGCCAGCAGCTTAAACAGTGATGAGCAGTTCTTC	CASSLNSDEQFF
TRBV9	.	.	TRBJ2-7	TGTGCCAGCAGCGCCAGAGGGACCTCCTACGAGCAGTACTTC	CASSARGTSYEQYF
TRBV27	few	.	TRBJ1-5	TGTGCCAGCAGTTGGGGTGACAATCAGCCCCAGCATTTT	CASSWGDNQPQHF
TRBV4-1	.	.	TRBJ1-5	TGCGCCAGCAGCCAAGACGGCGAGGGGTTCCCCCATCAGCCCCAGCATTTT	CASSQDGEGFPHQPQHF
TRBV5-1	.	.	TRBJ2-5	TGCGCCAGCAGGTTCAGCACAGCGCAAGAGACCCAGTACTTC	CASRFSTAQETQYF
TRBV15	.	TRBD1	TRBJ2-1	TGTGCCACCAGCAGAGCTCCGGGACAGGGAAGCAATGAGCAGTTCTTC	CATSRAPGQGSNEQFF
TRBV2	once	TRBD2	TRBJ2-2	TGTGCCAGCAGTCAGAACCTAGCGGGAGCGGGCACCGAGGAGCTGTTTTTT	CASSQNLAGAGTEELFF
TRBV7-2	.	.	TRBJ1-4	TGTGCCAGCAGCTTACAAGGGGCCGAGAATGAAAAACTGTTTTTT	CASSLQGAENEKLFF
TRBV2	.	TRBD1	TRBJ1-5	TGTGCCAGCAACCGGGACAGGGAGGTTCAGCCCCAGCATTTT	CASNRDREVQPQHF
TRBV20-1	.	.	TRBJ2-3	TGCAGTGCTAACCACATATCTAGCACAGATACGCAGTATTTT	CSANHISSTDTQYF
TRBV21-1	.	.	TRBJ2-5	TGTGCCAGCATCTCAAAAACTAGCGGGAGGGCCGGAGAGACCCAGTACTTC	CASISKTSGRAGETQYF
TRBV10-3	.	TRBD1	TRBJ2-7	TGTGCCACGGGACAGGGGATCTACGAGCAGTACTTC	CATGQGIYEQYF
TRBV13	.	TRBD2	TRBJ2-3	TGTGCCAGCAGCAACACCGGACTAGCGAGGGGCGGAGATACGCAGTATTTT	CASSNTGLARGGDTQYF
TRBV7-9	.	TRBD2	TRBJ2-3	TGTGCCAGCAGCTTCGGACTAGCGGGAGTGCAAGATACGCAGTATTTT	CASSFGLAGVQDTQYF
TRBV19	once	TRBD1	TRBJ2-7	TGTGCCAGTACCAGGACAGGAACCTCCTACGAGCAGTACTTC	CASTRTGTSYEQYF
TRBV29-1	.	.	TRBJ1-2	TGCAGCGTTGTTGGCCGACAGTATGGCTACACCTTC	CSVVGRQYGYTF
TRBV7-8	.	.	TRBJ2-7	TGTGCCAGCAGCGTGCGGCGGATAGGATACGAGCAGTACTTC	CASSVRRIGYEQYF